The 30 T cell receptor beta chains given below trace back to one sample, sequenced in a study of cytomegalovirus exposure and HLA in healthy donors. Vbeta (60) and Jbeta (13) primers were used in the PCR. Libraries were prepared by immunoSEQ multiplex PCR; TCRdb keeps only in-frame clonotypes and omits some of them. Among 60,000 to 70,000 clones listed, roughly 79% were seen once. Sequencing was carried out using PBMCs. The receptors shown here come from a middle-aged man in good health and CMV-seronegative.

The CDR3 nucleotides read TGTGCCAGCAGCTTAGGACAGGGGAACTCCCACAATCAGCCCCAGCATTTT. As protein: CASSLGQGNSHNQPQHF. The chain couples TRBV7-2 to TRBJ1-5; 8 bases agree with TRBD1. Germline V gene data show CDR1 as SGHTA and CDR2 as FQGNSA. V trimming: 1 base; J trimming: 3 bases; junction bases outside the gene matches: 8. This CDR3 has 17 amino acids.

This clone was seen a few times. The CDR3 loop reads CASSFYGTGSYEQYF. In nucleotides, the CDR3 is TGTGCCAGCAGTTTTTACGGGACAGGGTCCTACGAGCAGTACTTC. This chain joins TRBV28 and TRBJ2-7; 9 nucleotides line up with TRBD1. The CDR3 spans 15 residues. Germline CDR1 MDHEN, CDR2 SYDVKM. Trimming took 3 bases from V and 1 from J; bases not matched to a gene: 4.

V and J are TRBV9 and TRBJ2-1; no clear D gene. Per the germline V gene, CDR1 is SGDLS and CDR2 is YYNGEE. Between the trimmed V and J ends, which lost 0 bases and 4 bases, there was a span of 14 bases. The CDR3 totals 16 residues. The chain's CDR3 is CASSVGGAALYNEQFF. DNA for the CDR3: TGTGCCAGCAGCGTAGGCGGTGCCGCATTATACAATGAGCAGTTCTTC.

This chain links TRBV5-1 with TRBJ2-3, with TRBD2 matching over 11 bases. The junction had 8 bases not matched to a gene; V was cut back by 0 bases and J by 2 bases. The germline V gene encodes CDR1 SGHRS and CDR2 YFSETQ. The CDR3 is 18 amino acids. The CDR3 sequence is CASSLALAGVGYTDTQYF. CDR3 nucleotides: TGCGCCAGCAGCTTGGCACTAGCGGGAGTGGGGTACACAGATACGCAGTATTTT. Based on the CDR3 plus reference TRBV5-1 and TRBJ2-3, the full variable domain is KAGVTQTPRYLIKTRGQQVTLSCSPISGHRSVSWYQQTPGQGLQFLFEYFSETQRNKGNFPGRFSGRQFSNSRSEMNVSTLELGDSALYLCASSLALAGVGYTDTQYFGPGTRLTVL.

The rearrangement uses TRBV19 and TRBJ2-1; the match to TRBD1 covers 7 bases. Losses at the gene ends were 5 bases for V and 7 bases for J; bases not matched to a gene: 11. CDR3 length: 15 amino acids. Germline V lookup: CDR1 LNHDA, CDR2 SQIVND (reference sequence). The CDR3 loop reads CASSSGGALGNEQFF. The CDR3 DNA is TGTGCCAGTAGTTCAGGGGGTGCCCTGGGTAATGAGCAGTTCTTC.

The V gene is TRBV6-5, the J gene TRBJ2-5; 7 positions match TRBD1. Judging by the DNA end, TRBJ2-7 fits better; the J call may be wrong. This CDR3 has 13 residues. CDR1 MNHEY and CDR2 SVGAGI come from the germline V gene. The CDR3 here is CASRQGYFNEQYF. CDR3 coding DNA: TGTGCCAGTAGACAGGGATATTTCAACGAGCAGTACTTC.

The chain employs TRBV6-6 and TRBJ2-7; the match to TRBD2 covers 7 bases. V lost 5 bases and J lost 5; bases outside the gene matches: 6. This CDR3 has 13 amino acids. Germline values: CDR1 MNHNY, CDR2 SVGAGI (reference sequence). The CDR3 bases are TGTGCCAGCAGTAACGGGGGGATCCACGAGCAGTACTTC. This gives the protein CASSNGGIHEQYF.

This chain connects TRBV10-3 to TRBJ1-2, with a possible D match to TRBD1 (5 bases). Trimming took 0 bases from V and 6 from J, leaving 11 bases between them. This CDR3 region has 14 residues. In germline, CDR1 is ENHRY, CDR2 SYGVKD. CDR3 sequence: CAISESLGRDGYTF. The CDR3 DNA is TGTGCCATCAGTGAGTCCCTGGGCAGGGATGGCTACACCTTC.

CDR3 protein: CASSLSQGGSTEAFF. CDR3 sequence (DNA): TGTGCCAGCAGCCTATCGCAGGGAGGGAGTACTGAAGCTTTCTTT. The genes are TRBV7-6 and TRBJ1-1; D possibly corresponds to TRBD1 (5 bases). The CDR3 runs to 15 residues. Trimming removed 5 bases from V and 5 bases from J, with 18 bases in between. CDR1 SGHVS and CDR2 FNYEAQ come from the germline V gene.

The chain recombines TRBV7-9 with TRBJ1-1; TRBD1 matches 8 bases. Germline CDR1 reads SEHNR; CDR2 reads FQNEAQ (reference sequence). V gave up 4 bases and J gave up 4 bases; unmatched junction bases: 5. The CDR3 is made up of 14 amino acids. CDR3 sequence: CASSSVDRATEAFF. CDR3 nucleotide sequence: TGTGCCAGCAGCTCTGTGGACAGGGCCACTGAAGCTTTCTTT.

This rearrangement joins TRBV18 to TRBJ2-7, with TRBD1 matching over 9 bases. The CDR3 length is 14 residues. V lost 6 bases and J lost 5; bases outside the gene matches: 8. Germline CDR1 reads KGHSH; CDR2 reads LQKENI. The CDR3, as DNA: TGTGCCAGCTCCCAAGGACAGGGGACCCACGAGCAGTACTTC. This codes for CASSQGQGTHEQYF.

The J gene is TRBJ2-5, the V gene TRBV7-9; 9 nucleotides match TRBD2. The J call may be wrong; the DNA end is better matched by TRBJ2-7. This CDR3 is built from 15 residues. Germline V lookup: CDR1 SEHNR, CDR2 FQNEAQ (reference sequence). CDR3 nucleotide sequence: TGTGCCAGCAGCCCGCTGGCGGGAGGGCCACGCGAGCAGTACTTC. This sequence encodes CASSPLAGGPREQYF.

The rearrangement links TRBV28 to TRBJ2-1, with a possible D match to TRBD2 (5 bases). Germline assignment: CDR1 MDHEN and CDR2 SYDVKM. The CDR3 contains 17 residues. Trimming removed 7 bases at V and 0 bases at J, with 19 bases between. The CDR3 nucleotides read TGTGCCAGCACCTCCTCGGGGAACAGAGGCTCCTACAATGAGCAGTTCTTC. It is translated as CASTSSGNRGSYNEQFF.

CDR3 in amino acids: CASSRTGGFSGYTF. DNA for the CDR3: TGTGCCAGTAGTCGGACAGGGGGATTTTCTGGCTACACCTTC. J is TRBJ1-2 and V is TRBV30; 10 nucleotides match TRBD1. The CDR3 has 14 residues. CDR1 and CDR2 from the germline V gene are GTSNPN and SVGIG (reference sequence). The V gene end was trimmed by 8 bases and the J gene end by 7 bases; junction bases not matched to a gene: 13. Full variable domain (remainder filled in from reference TRBV30 and TRBJ1-2): SQTIHQWPATLVQPVGSPLSLECTVEGTSNPNLYWYRQAAGRGLQLLFYSVGIGQISSEVPQNLSASRPQDRQFILSSKKLLLSDSGFYLCASSRTGGFSGYTFGSGTRLTVV.

The chain employs TRBV27 and TRBJ2-1, with 9 bases identical to TRBD1. This CDR3 is built from 13 residues. Germline-derived CDR1 and CDR2 are MNHEY and SMNVEV (reference sequence). V was clipped by 7 bases and J by 5 bases; unmatched bases: 3. The CDR3 bases are TGTGCCAGCACCGGACAGGGGAACAATGAGCAGTTCTTC. Translation: CASTGQGNNEQFF.

V and J are TRBV18 and TRBJ1-1; D is undetermined. This CDR3 region has 14 residues. Trimming stripped 1 base from V and 3 bases from J, with 9 bases between. Germline values: CDR1 KGHSH, CDR2 LQKENI. The CDR3 region has the DNA TGTGCCAGCTCACCACAATTATCTGACACTGAAGCTTTCTTT. This sequence encodes CASSPQLSDTEAFF.

The CDR3 region has the DNA TGTGCCAGCAGCGTAGTAGGGGAATCCTACGAGCAGTACTTC. It is translated as CASSVVGESYEQYF. The rearrangement joins TRBV9 to TRBJ2-7; possibly TRBD1 for D (5 bases). The CDR3 totals 14 residues. Germline CDR1 and CDR2: SGDLS and YYNGEE. V shed 0 bases and J shed 1 base, with 8 bases lying between them. Looking up the rest from reference TRBV9 and TRBJ2-7 gives the full variable domain: DSGVTQTPKHLITATGQRVTLRCSPRSGDLSVYWYQQSLDQGLQFLIQYYNGEERAKGNILERFSAQQFPDLHSELNLSSLELGDSALYFCASSVVGESYEQYFGPGTRLTVT.

The CDR3 nucleotides read TGCGCCAGCAGCTTGTTCGCCGGAGACTACGAGCAGTACTTC. It specifies CASSLFAGDYEQYF. The V and J genes are TRBV5-1 and TRBJ2-7; D remains ambiguous. CDR1 is SGHRS, CDR2 YFSETQ, per germline. The CDR3 length is 14 residues. V gave up 1 base and J gave up 3 bases, with 11 bases separating them.

The chain is built from TRBV5-1 and TRBJ1-1; the D gene is possibly TRBD1 (5 bases). Germline CDR1 reads SGHRS; CDR2 reads YFSETQ. The germline V and J ends were trimmed by 6 bases and 4 bases, with 13 bases remaining between them. CDR3 length: 13 residues. CDR3 amino acids: CASIPDSRTEAFF. CDR3 DNA sequence: TGCGCCAGCATCCCCGACAGTCGCACTGAAGCTTTCTTT. Full variable domain (remainder filled in from reference TRBV5-1 and TRBJ1-1): KAGVTQTPRYLIKTRGQQVTLSCSPISGHRSVSWYQQTPGQGLQFLFEYFSETQRNKGNFPGRFSGRQFSNSRSEMNVSTLELGDSALYLCASIPDSRTEAFFGQGTRLTVV.

In the case of this clone: This sample also contains other DNA sequences that code for the same CDR3. The chain links TRBV5-1 to TRBJ2-2; 8 nucleotides agree with TRBD1. Per the germline V gene, CDR1 is SGHRS and CDR2 is YFSETQ. V lost 4 bases to trimming and J lost 4 bases; unmatched junction nucleotides: 6. The length of the CDR3 is 15 residues. This CDR3 is CASSLGQGGTGELFF. In nucleotides, the CDR3 is TGCGCCAGCAGCCTAGGACAGGGTGGCACCGGGGAGCTGTTTTTT.

The V gene is TRBV2, the J gene TRBJ1-5; 10 bases match TRBD1. Germline V gives CDR1 SNHLY, CDR2 FYNNEI. Trimming removed 10 bases from V and 6 bases from J; junction bases left unmatched: 9. The CDR3 spans 14 residues. CDR3 region: CATTDRGRSQPQHF. Written as DNA, the CDR3 is TGTGCCACCACTGACAGGGGGCGAAGTCAGCCCCAGCATTTT.

The chain uses TRBV19 and TRBJ1-1, with 11 bases that match TRBD1. Germline V gene sequence: CDR1 LNHDA, CDR2 SQIVND (reference sequence). The CDR3 is 14 amino acids. V trimming: 9 bases; J trimming: 6 bases; junction bases outside the gene matches: 9. CDR3 DNA: TGTGCCAGCGATCGGACAGGGGGCAAGGCTGAAGCTTTCTTT. This translates into CASDRTGGKAEAFF.

The V and J genes are TRBV6-1 and TRBJ2-5; a possible D gene is TRBD2 (6 bases). Germline-derived CDR1 and CDR2 are MNHNS and SASEGT. V was cut by 8 bases and J by 5 bases, with 18 bases left in between. This CDR3 comprises 14 residues. The chain's CDR3 is CASWRASEGETQYF. In DNA form, the CDR3 reads TGTGCCAGCTGGAGGGCTTCGGAGGGTGAGACCCAGTACTTC.

This clone appeared a few times. This rearrangement joins TRBV6-5 to TRBJ1-5, with unresolved D. This CDR3 contains 13 residues. The V end lost 0 bases, the J end lost 5 bases, and 5 bases lay between the germline ends. CDR1 is MNHEY, CDR2 SVGAGI, per germline. Here the CDR3 DNA reads TGTGCCAGCAGTTACTCTCCCTATCAGCCCCAGCATTTT. It codes for CASSYSPYQPQHF.

This sequence joins TRBV6-5 and TRBJ1-5; D remains ambiguous. Trimming left V 6 bases short and J 3 bases short, with 12 bases between. The CDR3 has 14 residues. Germline V gene sequence: CDR1 MNHEY, CDR2 SVGAGI. CDR3 amino acids: CASSPGEYNQPQHF. The CDR3 DNA is TGTGCCAGCAGCCCCGGGGAATACAATCAGCCCCAGCATTTT.

This clone was seen once. The V gene is TRBV5-8, the J gene TRBJ1-1; D may be TRBD1 (6 bases). V lost 2 bases and J lost 4, with 12 bases in between. Germline V gene sequence: CDR1 SGHTS, CDR2 YDEGEE. The CDR3 extends over 14 amino acids. The DNA of the CDR3 is TGTGCCAGCAGCTTCTCCAGCAGGGGCACTGAAGCTTTCTTT. Its protein is CASSFSSRGTEAFF. Full variable domain (rest looked up from reference TRBV5-8 and TRBJ1-1): EAGVTQSPTHLIKTRGQQATLRCSPISGHTSVYWYQQALGLGLQFLLWYDEGEERNRGNFPPRFSGRQFPNYSSELNVNALELEDSALYLCASSFSSRGTEAFFGQGTRLTVV.

The V and J genes are TRBV6-5 and TRBJ2-1; 9 bases are a match to TRBD1. Germline CDR1 reads MNHEY; CDR2 reads SVGAGI. V lost 6 bases, J lost 9 bases, and 15 bases stayed unmatched. The CDR3 totals 16 residues. CDR3 residues: CASSYITGGASGEQFF. DNA for the CDR3: TGTGCCAGCAGCTACATAACAGGGGGCGCATCGGGTGAGCAGTTCTTC.

This chain joins TRBV7-9 and TRBJ2-4; the D is unclear. Germline V gene data show CDR1 as SEHNR and CDR2 as FQNEAQ (reference sequence). The CDR3 is 11 amino acids. V was trimmed by 5 bases and J by 11 bases, leaving 10 bases between them. The CDR3 DNA reads TGTGCCAGCAGCCCTACAGCCGTTCAGTACTTC. As protein: CASSPTAVQYF.

The rearrangement uses TRBV27 and TRBJ1-2; TRBD1 matches 7 bases. CDR3 length equals 15 residues. Germline lookup yields CDR1 MNHEY and CDR2 SMNVEV (reference sequence). The V gene end was trimmed by 5 bases and the J gene end by 3 bases; junction bases not matched to a gene: 9. CDR3 DNA sequence: TGTGCCAGCAGTGCCTATGGACAGGCGGACTATGGCTACACCTTC. Residues: CASSAYGQADYGYTF.

This clone was seen only once. The chain employs TRBV4-1 and TRBJ2-1, with 11 bases that match TRBD2. This CDR3 region has 15 residues. CDR1 is MGHRA and CDR2 is YSYEKL in the germline V gene. Losses at the gene ends were 1 base for V and 10 bases for J; bases not matched to a gene: 6. Written as DNA, the CDR3 is TGCGCCAGCAGCCAAGCCGGGACTAGCGGCTCGGAGCAGTTCTTC. This sequence encodes CASSQAGTSGSEQFF.